This TCR beta chain appears in the sequencing data of a study of beta chain features in type 1 diabetes. Germline values: CDR1 SGHKS, CDR2 YYEKEE (reference sequence). Trimming shortened V by 4 bases and J by 1 base, and 17 bases separated the two germline ends. This CDR3 spans 16 amino acids. Every bit of the isolated RNA underwent reverse transcription, so sequencing read expressed TCRB transcripts. Clones were sequenced by immunoSEQ multiplex PCR, and TCRdb holds only the in-frame ones, with some missing. Here the sample spans approximately 160,000 clones, less than 9.5% being singletons. This clone has more than one count but fewer than ten.

The J gene is TRBJ1-1, the V gene TRBV5-5; possibly TRBD1 for D (5 bases). Sequenced material: central memory CD4+ T cells from blood. This receptor was identified in a man younger than 35 in good health. This CDR3 is CASSAGTGHGNTEAFF. The CDR3 bases are TGTGCCAGCAGCGCGGGGACCGGACATGGGAACACTGAAGCTTTCTTT.